This T cell receptor (beta chain) was documented in a study of T cell responses to AZD1222 COVID-19 vaccine. General study points: Baseline seropositives among AZD1222 recipients totaled only five to seven. The study reported that nearly half of spike-specific TCRs target unmutated variant regions. Repertoires were obtained solely post-peak T cell response.

Trimming pared 4 bases from V and 10 bases from J, leaving 19 bases between. The germline V gene has CDR1 SGHAT and CDR2 FQNNGV. There are 14 residues in the CDR3. Recipients boosted at about 4 weeks or about 12 weeks are pooled. Produced via immunoSEQ multiplex PCR; TCRdb's table is partial and in-frame only. The sample consists of approximately 190,000 clones, under 95% of them appearing once. For this clone: Antigen: not known.

The TCR originated in an adult who received the AZD1222 COVID-19 vaccine. Sequencing used peripheral blood, obtained 28 days after the second AZD1222 dose. V gene TRBV11-2 combines with J gene TRBJ2-5; tentative D call: TRBD1 (6 bases). The CDR3 spells CASSSREVGGIQYF. The CDR3 nucleotides read TGTGCCAGCAGCTCGCGTGAGGTAGGGGGTATCCAGTACTTC.